Following are 26 T cell receptor beta chains from one sample sequenced in a study of regulatory T cells in long-lasting Graves disease. Combining iRepertoire HTBI primers with Arm-PCR of CDR3 regions, the authors built TCR beta libraries. TCRdb re-analysed the multiplex PCR reads in MiXCR, keeping a single row per CDR3 protein. The repertoire has roughly 350,000 distinct CDR3 sequences, 16% of them found once; the top ten carry 25% to 30%. Documented time point: newly diagnosed GD, antithyroid drugs for less than 3 months. Researchers made the TCR library from RNA that was extracted from PBMCs. The same sample was also studied in work on T cells in Graves' hyperthyroidism and ophthalmopathy.

Sample: peripheral blood mononuclear cells (PBMCs), taken at new diagnosis, from a patient treated with antithyroid drugs. The receptor set was obtained from a man aged 40-50 years with Graves disease.

This clonotype was seen at least ten times. The chain has TRBV27 and TRBJ1-2; 9 nucleotides align to TRBD1. The CDR3 is 15 residues long. Germline values: CDR1 MNHEY, CDR2 SMNVEV (reference sequence). The V segment lost 8 bases and the J segment 1 base; nucleotides outside the gene matches: 8. The chain's CDR3 is CASRRTGAFNYGYTF. Here the CDR3 DNA reads TGTGCCAGCCGACGGACAGGGGCATTTAACTATGGCTACACCTTC.

This clonotype has just a few counts. V is TRBV12-5 and J is TRBJ2-2; TRBD1 matches at 10 bases. The CDR3 has 15 residues. After removal of 4 bases from V and 5 bases from J, the junction contained 4 bases not matched to a gene. CDR1 is LGHNT, CDR2 FRNRAP, per germline. CDR3 bases: TGTGCTAGTGGTTCCGGACAGGGGGGGACCGGGGAGCTGTTTTTT. Amino acids: CASGSGQGGTGELFF.

In this sample, this clonotype turned up a few times. This may be a read error: a much more frequent sequence differs by one nucleotide. CDR3: CASSRTSGGGTDTQYF. In nucleotides, the CDR3 is TGTGCCAGCAGCCGGACTAGCGGGGGGGGCACAGATACGCAGTATTTT. The V gene is TRBV7-2, the J gene TRBJ2-3; 15 positions agree with TRBD2. After removal of 5 bases from V and 1 base from J, the junction contained 1 base not matched to a gene. The CDR3 has 16 residues. Germline assignment: CDR1 SGHTA and CDR2 FQGNSA.

This clonotype was seen many times. This sequence joins TRBV7-9 and TRBJ2-1; 13 nucleotides match TRBD2. In germline, CDR1 is SEHNR, CDR2 FQNEAQ (reference sequence). This CDR3 is built from 20 residues. J was trimmed by 2 bases and V by 5 bases; bases with no gene match: 15. In DNA form, the CDR3 reads TGTGCCAGCAGCCACACGGGAACGACTAGCGGGGGGCCGACCTACAATGAGCAGTTCTTC. Protein product: CASSHTGTTSGGPTYNEQFF.

The sample holds many counts of this clonotype. The gene calls are TRBV18 and TRBJ2-5, with unresolved D. The CDR3 loop spans 15 amino acids. With 1 base removed from V and 7 bases from J, the gap between germline ends came to 16 bases. CDR1 and CDR2 (germline): KGHSH, LQKENI. As DNA, the CDR3 is TGTGCCAGCTCACCACAAACAATCTCGGTTGGGACCCAGTACTTC. It translates to CASSPQTISVGTQYF.

Details on this clonotype: With only one base between it and a far larger clone, this is likely a read error. This chain's CDR3 is CASSGQQGPIYNEQYF. The DNA of the CDR3 is TGCGCCAGCAGCGGACAACAGGGGCCAATCTACAATGAGCAGTACTTC. The chain is built from TRBV5-1 and TRBJ2-7, with 7 bases identical to TRBD1. V shed 4 bases, J shed 7 bases, and the junction held 17 bases outside the gene matches. Germline loops: CDR1 SGHRS, CDR2 YFSETQ. The length of the CDR3 is 16 residues.

This chain links TRBV15 with TRBJ1-5; 10 positions agree with TRBD1. Germline CDR1 and CDR2: LNHNV and YYDKDF (reference sequence). V lost 0 bases to trimming and J lost 7 bases; unmatched junction nucleotides: 15. This CDR3 has 19 amino acids. CDR3 region: CATSRDLYLTGTGVQPQHF. CDR3 DNA: TGTGCCACCAGCAGAGATCTTTACTTAACCGGGACAGGGGTGCAGCCCCAGCATTTT.

This clonotype was found many times. The chain joins TRBV5-5 to TRBJ1-1; D not resolved. CDR3 length equals 12 residues. V was shortened by 4 bases and J by 4 bases, with 8 bases between the two germline ends. Germline V gene data show CDR1 as SGHKS and CDR2 as YYEKEE (reference sequence). Here the CDR3 DNA reads TGTGCCAGCAGCCTAGAGGTCACTGAAGCTTTCTTT. Its translation: CASSLEVTEAFF.

Many counts were recorded for this clonotype. The chain uses TRBV7-2 and TRBJ2-5; D is uncertain. Germline V CDR1 and CDR2: SGHTA, FQGNSA. V was pared by 4 bases and J by 4 bases, with 13 bases between. The CDR3 totals 14 residues. The CDR3 bases are TGTGCCAGCAGCTACGGACGCGATGGAGAGACCCAGTACTTC. Encoded protein: CASSYGRDGETQYF.

The gene calls are TRBV9 and TRBJ2-2; D possibly corresponds to TRBD1 (6 bases). V shed 0 bases and J shed 4 bases, with 13 bases lying between them. Per germline, CDR1 SGDLS and CDR2 YYNGEE. The CDR3 spans 16 residues. The CDR3: CASSVAGQHSTGELFF. CDR3 DNA sequence: TGTGCCAGCAGCGTAGCTGGACAGCATTCCACCGGGGAGCTGTTTTTT.

This clonotype was observed a single time. This chain connects TRBV7-2 to TRBJ2-7, with D perhaps TRBD2 (5 bases). Germline V gives CDR1 SGHTA, CDR2 FQGNSA. The V gene lost 1 base and the J gene lost 6 bases, with 13 bases spanning the gap. CDR3 length: 14 residues. In DNA form, the CDR3 reads TGTGCCAGCAGCTTAGGTCTAGCTGCATTCGAGCAGTACTTC. Translated: CASSLGLAAFEQYF.

In its sample, this clonotype was seen many times. The DNA for the CDR3 is TGCAGCGTTGAGGGACAGATCCAAGAGACCCAGTACTTC. Translated: CSVEGQIQETQYF. The J gene is TRBJ2-5, the V gene TRBV29-1; 7 positions match TRBD1. The CDR3 contains 13 residues. With 3 bases clipped from V and 1 base from J, the junction kept 2 bases outside the gene matches. Germline V gene sequence: CDR1 SQVTM, CDR2 ANQGSEA.

This clonotype was recorded a few times. The chain joins TRBV20-1 to TRBJ1-1; 9 nucleotides align to TRBD1. Per germline, CDR1 DFQATT and CDR2 SNEGSKA (reference sequence). The CDR3 is 14 amino acids. V dropped 6 bases and J dropped 4; count of bases not matched to a gene: 9. CDR3 loop: CSAFPDRGSTEAFF. DNA of the CDR3: TGCAGTGCCTTTCCCGACAGGGGGTCCACTGAAGCTTTCTTT.

The chain has TRBV7-2 and TRBJ2-4, with D perhaps being TRBD1 or TRBD2 (5 bases each). This CDR3 is built from 13 residues. V was pared by 4 bases and J by 16 bases, with 20 bases between. Germline CDR1 SGHTA, CDR2 FQGNSA. In DNA form, the CDR3 reads TGTGCCAGCAGCTCGGGTCAGGGCCGCCGGGGCTACTTC. This translates into CASSSGQGRRGYF.

The gene calls are TRBV2 and TRBJ1-2, with no clear D. The CDR3 is 11 residues long. Germline V gene sequence: CDR1 SNHLY, CDR2 FYNNEI. Deletions cut 6 bases from V and 8 bases from J, with 10 bases between. CDR3 in amino acids: CASRVVGGYTF. The CDR3 bases are TGTGCCAGCAGGGTCGTGGGCGGCTACACCTTC.

The chain uses TRBV15 and TRBJ1-5, with D uncertain. CDR1 and CDR2 (germline): LNHNV, YYDKDF (reference sequence). This CDR3 contains 13 residues. Trimming took 0 bases from V and 6 from J, leaving 6 bases between them. The CDR3 region is CATSRDGSQPQHF. The DNA of the CDR3 is TGTGCCACCAGCAGAGATGGGAGTCAGCCCCAGCATTTT.

This clonotype was counted between two and nine times. The junction does not match germline at one end; this may be a read error. The J gene is TRBJ2-7, the V gene TRBV24-1, with 8 bases fitting TRBD2. The length of the CDR3 is 16 residues. Germline CDR1 reads KGHDR; CDR2 reads SFDVKD. In nucleotides, the CDR3 is TGTGCCACCAGTGCGAGGCGGGGGGCCCCCGGGGACGAGCAGCACTTC. Translation gives CATSARRGAPGDEQHF.

This clonotype occurred many times. The J gene is TRBJ2-5, the V gene TRBV29-1; 12 bases align to TRBD1. V dropped 6 bases and J dropped 4; count of bases not matched to a gene: 6. CDR1 and CDR2 (germline): SQVTM, ANQGSEA. The CDR3 spans 14 residues. The CDR3: CSVNPGQGAETQYF. The CDR3 DNA reads TGCAGCGTCAATCCGGGACAGGGGGCAGAGACCCAGTACTTC.

The CDR3 coding sequence is TGTGCCAGCACCCCGAAAGGGGTTGGACTAGCGGGGGGGCACGGGGAGCTGTTTTTT. Protein product: CASTPKGVGLAGGHGELFF. This sequence joins TRBV6-1 and TRBJ2-2; 15 bases map to TRBD2. J was trimmed by 7 bases and V by 7 bases; bases with no gene match: 16. This CDR3 comprises 19 residues. CDR1 and CDR2 (germline): MNHNS, SASEGT.

This clonotype showed up many times. The chain joins TRBV6-1 to TRBJ2-7; TRBD1 aligns across 12 bases. V lost 5 bases and J lost 5; bases outside the gene matches: 10. The germline gives CDR1 MNHNS, CDR2 SASEGT. The CDR3 extends over 16 amino acids. In nucleotides, the CDR3 is TGTGCCAGCAGTCTGCTCCCCGGGACAGGGGGCGACGAGCAGTACTTC. As protein: CASSLLPGTGGDEQYF.

A word on this clonotype: Mismatch with germline at one junction end may stem from a read error. The chain employs TRBV6-2 or TRBV6-3 and TRBJ2-1; TRBD1 agrees at 10 bases. Looked up from germline, CDR1 is MNHEY and CDR2 is SVGEGT. The CDR3 consists of 17 residues. The CDR3 spells CASSYLTGGARNNEQFF. CDR3 nucleotide sequence: TGTGCCAGCAGCTACTTGACAGGGGGCGCAAGAAACAATGAGCAGTTCTTC.

This clonotype came up many times. The V and J genes are TRBV18 and TRBJ1-2; TRBD1 matches 8 bases. The CDR3 consists of 14 residues. J gave up 5 bases and V 3 bases, and 5 bases lay outside the gene matches. Germline CDR1 and CDR2: KGHSH and LQKENI. The CDR3 sequence: CASSPTDRDYGYTF. For the CDR3, the DNA is TGTGCCAGCTCACCGACGGACAGGGATTATGGCTACACCTTC.

The rearrangement uses TRBV19 and TRBJ2-5; TRBD1 might be the D (5 bases). This CDR3 has 15 amino acids. Germline assignment: CDR1 LNHDA and CDR2 SQIVND (reference sequence). With 7 bases removed from V and 4 bases from J, the gap between germline ends came to 19 bases. CDR3 DNA sequence: TGTGCCAGTAAAGAATGGGGCAGGGAAGGAGAGACCCAGTACTTC. Translating it yields CASKEWGREGETQYF.

J is TRBJ2-6 and V is TRBV29-1, with 8 bases aligning to TRBD1. Germline values: CDR1 SQVTM, CDR2 ANQGSEA. The CDR3 is 14 amino acids. The V and J ends lost 7 bases and 0 bases, in that order; junction bases with no gene match: 2. The CDR3 here is CSATGGSGANVLTF. CDR3 nucleotides: TGCAGCGCAACAGGGGGCTCTGGGGCCAACGTCCTGACTTTC. Looking up the rest from reference TRBV29-1 and TRBJ2-6 gives the full variable domain: SAVISQKPSRDICQRGTSLTIQCQVDSQVTMMFWYRQQPGQSLTLIATANQGSEATYESGFVIDKFPISRPNLTFSTLTVSNMSPEDSSIYLCSATGGSGANVLTFGAGSRLTVL.

This clonotype was seen at least ten times. The chain combines TRBV6-2 or TRBV6-3 with TRBJ2-7; the D is unclear. The germline gives CDR1 MNHEY, CDR2 SVGEGT. The V gene lost 4 bases and the J gene lost 4 bases, with 20 bases spanning the gap. The CDR3 is 16 residues long. Written as DNA, the CDR3 is TGTGCCAGCAGTTCCGGGCCCTCAGCTGAACCATACGAGCAGTACTTC. This encodes CASSSGPSAEPYEQYF.

This clonotype was counted at least ten times. The chain links TRBV28 to TRBJ2-5; D is possibly TRBD1 or TRBD2 (6 bases each). The CDR3 loop spans 15 amino acids. V was pared by 4 bases and J by 5 bases, with 17 bases between. Germline V gives CDR1 MDHEN, CDR2 SYDVKM. As DNA, the CDR3 is TGTGCCAGCAGTTCCCTTACCGGGGGCAGGGAGACCCAGTACTTC. It codes for CASSSLTGGRETQYF. Full variable domain (rest looked up from reference TRBV28 and TRBJ2-5): DVKVTQSSRYLVKRTGEKVFLECVQDMDHENMFWYRQDPGLGLRLIYFSYDVKMKEKGDIPEGYSVSREKKERFSLILESASTNQTSMYLCASSSLTGGRETQYFGPGTRLLVL.